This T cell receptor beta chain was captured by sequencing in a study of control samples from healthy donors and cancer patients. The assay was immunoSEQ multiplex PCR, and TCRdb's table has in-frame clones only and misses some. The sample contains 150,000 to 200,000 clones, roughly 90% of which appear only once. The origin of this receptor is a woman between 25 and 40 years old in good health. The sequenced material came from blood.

CDR3: CASSQVAGGFTGELFF. The CDR3 DNA follows: TGTGCCAGCAGCCAAGTAGCGGGAGGATTCACCGGGGAGCTGTTTTTT. V and J are TRBV3-1 (or the pseudogene TRBV3-2) and TRBJ2-2, with 10 bases matching TRBD2. The germline gives CDR1 LGHDT, CDR2 YNNKEL (reference sequence). V shed 1 base and J 4 bases; nucleotides not matched to a gene: 3. This CDR3 comprises 16 residues.